A selection of T cell receptor beta chains follows, all from one sample in a study of blood T cell repertoires in COVID-19. Clones were sequenced by immunoSEQ multiplex PCR, and TCRdb holds only the in-frame ones, with some missing. The sample includes a few hundred thousand clones, nearly 90% of them seen just once. What was sequenced was peripheral blood. These receptors were taken from a man younger than 30 with active or convalescent COVID-19. The CDR3 runs from the conserved cysteine through the conserved F or W. A D gene is named only where the DNA matches it firmly. Rows may omit the clone size; those that give it use once, few, many or a size class.

J gene	clone size	V gene	D gene	CDR3 DNA	CDR3 protein
TRBJ2-1	NA	TRBV9	NA	TGTGCCAGCAGCTTAAGCTCCATAAACAATGAGCAGTTCTTC	CASSLSSINNEQFF
TRBJ2-2	NA	TRBV7-9	TRBD1	TGTGCCAGCAGCAAAGACAGGGTCGCCGACACCGGGGAGCTGTTTTTT	CASSKDRVADTGELFF
TRBJ1-1	NA	TRBV5-4	TRBD1	TGTGCCAGCAGACGGGACAGAAACACTGAAGCTTTCTTT	CASRRDRNTEAFF
TRBJ2-1	NA	TRBV5-1	TRBD1	TGCGCCAGCGCTACAGGGGTCTCCTACAATGAGCAGTTCTTC	CASATGVSYNEQFF
TRBJ2-7	NA	TRBV29-1	NA	TGCAGCTTCCATACTAGGCTTTACTACGAGCAGTACTTC	CSFHTRLYYEQYF
TRBJ2-3	NA	TRBV11-1	TRBD1	TGTGCCAGCAGCCCGGGACAGGGGGTCACAGATACGCAGTATTTT	CASSPGQGVTDTQYF
TRBJ2-6	NA	TRBV27	TRBD1	TGTGCCAGCAGTCCCCGCCGGGACAGTCACTCTGGGGCCAACGTCCTGACTTTC	CASSPRRDSHSGANVLTF
TRBJ1-2	once	TRBV9	NA	TGTGCCAGCAGCACCCCGCGGGGGAGGCGCAACTATGGCTACACCTTC	CASSTPRGRRNYGYTF
TRBJ2-5	NA	TRBV15	TRBD1	TGTGCCACCAGCAGAGATGAGGGGGCGACCCAGTACTTC	CATSRDEGATQYF
TRBJ2-3	NA	TRBV5-4	NA	TGTGCCAGCAGCTTAACCCAGACTAGCACAGATACGCAGTATTTT	CASSLTQTSTDTQYF
TRBJ2-1	NA	TRBV6-5	NA	TGTGCCAGCAGTACCCCGACAGGTTTCAGGTTCTTC	CASSTPTGFRFF
TRBJ2-1	NA	TRBV28	TRBD2	TGTGCCAGCACCGTGACGGGACTAGCGTCCTACAATGAGCAGTTCTTC	CASTVTGLASYNEQFF
TRBJ1-2	NA	TRBV1	NA	TGCACCAGCAGCCTGATGGGGACTGGCTATGGCTACACCTTC	CTSSLMGTGYGYTF
TRBJ1-3	NA	TRBV27	NA	TGTGCCAGCAGTCGAAGTAGATTCTCTGGAAACACCATATATTTT	CASSRSRFSGNTIYF
TRBJ1-1	NA	TRBV28	NA	TGTGCCAGCAGTTACGAGACAGCTATTGAAGCTTTCTTT	CASSYETAIEAFF
TRBJ2-2	NA	TRBV28	NA	TGTGCCAGCAACCCCTTCGGGAGACTCACCGGGGAGCTGTTTTTT	CASNPFGRLTGELFF
TRBJ1-4	NA	TRBV11-1	NA	TGTGCCAGCAGTCGGGGGAATTGGGGCGGTAATGAAAAACTGTTTTTT	CASSRGNWGGNEKLFF
TRBJ1-2	NA	TRBV5-1	TRBD1	TGCGCCAGCAGCTTGGAAGGGACAGCGCCCTATGGCTACACCTTC	CASSLEGTAPYGYTF
TRBJ2-3	NA	TRBV13	TRBD2	TGTGCCAGCAGCTCCCTACTAGCGGGAGGGCCTCAGAGGCGGTTTGCAGATACGCAGTATTTT	CASSSLLAGGPQRRFADTQYF
TRBJ2-1	once	TRBV4-3	TRBD2	TGCGCCAGCAGCCAAGGGACTAGCCTTACTGAGCAGTTCTTC	CASSQGTSLTEQFF
TRBJ2-7	NA	TRBV5-1	NA	TGCGCCAGCAGCTTACAGGGAGTCGAGCAGTACTTC	CASSLQGVEQYF
TRBJ1-5	NA	TRBV6-5	NA	TGTGCCAGCAGCTCGGCCGGGTCGGGCAATCAGCCCCAGCATTTT	CASSSAGSGNQPQHF
TRBJ1-5	few	TRBV19	NA	TGTGCCAGTAACGCAGGGTTGGGAAATCAGCCCCAGCATTTT	CASNAGLGNQPQHF
TRBJ1-5	NA	TRBV28	NA	TGTGCCAGCAGTCCCGACACTGGGGTAGTGGACTATTATAGCAATCAGCCCCAGCATTTT	CASSPDTGVVDYYSNQPQHF
TRBJ2-7	NA	TRBV5-6	TRBD1	TGTGCCAGCAGCTTGGGACAGGGGTTCCACGAGCAGTACTTC	CASSLGQGFHEQYF
TRBJ2-7	NA	TRBV21-1	NA	TGTGCCAGCAGCAAAGCGAAACAGCATAGCTACGAGCAGTACTTC	CASSKAKQHSYEQYF
TRBJ1-6	NA	TRBV18	TRBD1	TGTGCCAGCTCAACGGGACAGGGCTATTCACCCCTCCACTTT	CASSTGQGYSPLHF